The 22 T cell receptor beta chains below come from one sample, sequenced in a study of T-cell memory formation after mild COVID-19. TCRdb processed the 5' RACE reads anew with MiXCR; each CDR3 protein has one entry. The repertoire holds over 120,000 distinct CDR3 sequences, with around 25% as singletons. Sequences were obtained from PBMCs or a T cell subset sorted from them (not recorded which). All receptors come from an adult woman who had mild COVID-19 (a few samples of this study predate the infection). Cell type and time point are not known.

The gene calls are TRBV5-6 and TRBJ2-6; D might be TRBD1 (5 bases). Germline CDR1 reads SGHDT; CDR2 reads YYEEEE. The CDR3 contains 19 residues. Trimming removed 3 bases at V and 0 bases at J, with 19 bases between. CDR3 in DNA: TGTGCCAGCAGCTGGTTCACAGGTTTTTATAGCTCTGGGGCCAACGTCCTGACTTTC. It specifies CASSWFTGFYSSGANVLTF.

The chain is built from TRBV4-2 and TRBJ2-2; perhaps TRBD2 as D (7 bases). The V end lost 1 base, the J end lost 4 bases, and 19 bases lay between the germline ends. Germline CDR1 is LGHNA and CDR2 is YNFKEQ. The CDR3 spans 18 residues. The CDR3 sequence: CASSQGIGGALRTGELFF. As DNA, the CDR3 is TGTGCCAGCAGCCAAGGGATAGGGGGGGCCCTCCGCACCGGGGAGCTGTTTTTT.

This clonotype was found a few times. The rearrangement joins TRBV7-8 to TRBJ1-4; no reliable D call. Trimming took off 5 bases at V and 7 bases at J, with 11 bases between the two ends. Germline CDR1 SGHVS, CDR2 FQNEAQ. CDR3 length: 13 residues. The CDR3 sequence: CASSILPLEKLFF. The CDR3 DNA follows: TGTGCCAGCAGCATATTACCCCTTGAAAAACTGTTTTTT.

The chain combines TRBV20-1 with TRBJ2-7; 8 nucleotides align to TRBD1. V shed 3 bases, J shed 3 bases, and the junction held 7 bases outside the gene matches. Germline V gene lookup returns CDR1 DFQATT and CDR2 SNEGSKA (reference sequence). This CDR3 region has 14 residues. The CDR3 spells CSASPRDRNYEQYF. The CDR3 nucleotides are TGCAGTGCTAGCCCCCGGGACAGGAACTACGAGCAGTACTTC.

This clonotype was found a few times. V gene TRBV7-6 combines with J gene TRBJ2-7; D call uncertain. Germline loops: CDR1 SGHVS, CDR2 FNYEAQ. V lost 5 bases to trimming and J lost 0 bases, with 11 bases between them. This CDR3 comprises 14 residues. This CDR3 reads CASSPRGPSYEQYF. The CDR3 bases are TGTGCCAGCAGCCCTAGAGGCCCCTCCTACGAGCAGTACTTC.

The J gene is TRBJ1-3, the V gene TRBV29-1; D ambiguous. This CDR3 has 14 amino acids. Germline-derived CDR1 and CDR2 are SQVTM and ANQGSEA. Trimming removed 7 bases at V and 4 bases at J, with 17 bases between. The CDR3 DNA follows: TGCAGCGCCGGTCTCCGGGTGTGCGGAAACACCATATATTTT. It yields the protein CSAGLRVCGNTIYF.

There are a few counts of this clonotype. This chain uses TRBV29-1 with TRBJ1-2; D may be TRBD1 (5 bases). This CDR3 is built from 12 residues. V was shortened by 3 bases and J by 7 bases, with 12 bases between the two germline ends. The germline CDR1 and CDR2 sequences are SQVTM and ANQGSEA. This chain's CDR3 is CSVEGDLFGYTF. CDR3 nucleotide sequence: TGCAGCGTTGAGGGGGACCTCTTTGGCTACACCTTC.

The chain combines TRBV13 with TRBJ1-1; D ambiguous. V was pared by 3 bases and J by 0 bases, with 20 bases between. The germline V gene encodes CDR1 PRHDT and CDR2 FYEKMQ (reference sequence). The CDR3 extends over 18 amino acids. This CDR3 is CASSLAAGSRGLNTEAFF. The CDR3 DNA sequence: TGTGCCAGCAGCTTGGCTGCGGGGAGCCGGGGATTGAACACTGAAGCTTTCTTT.

The V and J genes are TRBV7-8 and TRBJ2-7; 10 bases are shared with TRBD1. Germline lookup yields CDR1 SGHVS and CDR2 FQNEAQ. Unmatched junction bases numbered 13, after V lost 8 bases and J lost 0 bases. CDR3 size: 17 residues. CDR3 nucleotide sequence: TGTGCCAGCCACCGTGGGGGGACAGGGGCGACCTCCTACGAGCAGTACTTC. It is translated as CASHRGGTGATSYEQYF. Combining the CDR3 with reference TRBV7-8 and TRBJ2-7 gives the whole variable domain GAGVSQSPRYKVAKRGQDVALRCDPISGHVSLFWYQQALGQGPEFLTYFQNEAQLDKSGLPSDRFFAERPEGSVSTLKIQRTQQEDSAVYLCASHRGGTGATSYEQYFGPGTRLTVT.

This clonotype was observed a handful of times. The J gene is TRBJ1-1, the V gene TRBV5-1; D gene unclear. The CDR3 is made up of 14 amino acids. Germline V CDR1 and CDR2: SGHRS, YFSETQ. V lost 0 bases and J lost 6, with 12 bases in between. The CDR3 loop reads CASSLGQPGSEAFF. The CDR3 bases are TGCGCCAGCAGCTTGGGACAACCGGGCTCTGAAGCTTTCTTT.

This chain connects TRBV20-1 to TRBJ1-5; D gene ambiguous. V was trimmed by 0 bases and J by 2 bases, leaving 11 bases between them. CDR3 length: 15 amino acids. Germline lookup yields CDR1 DFQATT and CDR2 SNEGSKA (reference sequence). The CDR3 nucleotides read TGCAGTGCTAGAGAGGACGCCGTTGGCAATCAGCCCCAGCATTTT. Protein product: CSAREDAVGNQPQHF.

In its sample, this clonotype was seen a few times. The V call is TRBV20-1, the J call TRBJ1-5, with D possibly being TRBD1 (6 bases). There are 14 residues in the CDR3. Germline lookup yields CDR1 DFQATT and CDR2 SNEGSKA (reference sequence). V dropped 0 bases and J dropped 5 bases, with 11 bases sitting between them. CDR3 nucleotides: TGCAGTGCTAGAGATAGCCAGGGGTATCAGCCCCAGCATTTT. Translated, it gives CSARDSQGYQPQHF.

This clonotype was observed a few times. This chain uses TRBV20-1 with TRBJ2-7, with a weak D call TRBD2 (5 bases). Germline CDR1 and CDR2: DFQATT and SNEGSKA (reference sequence). The V end was cut by 0 bases, the J end by 4 bases, with 7 bases between. The CDR3 has 12 residues. The CDR3 sequence is CSAREPGYEQYF. CDR3 in DNA: TGCAGTGCTAGAGAACCGGGGTACGAGCAGTACTTC.

The CDR3 bases are TGTGCCAGCAAGACTTCAGACAATGAGCAGTTCTTC. Translation gives CASKTSDNEQFF. V and J are TRBV12-3 or TRBV12-4 and TRBJ2-1; the D is unclear. This CDR3 region has 12 residues. The V and J ends lost 7 bases and 5 bases respectively, with 9 bases between them.

The table lists this clonotype with a few counts. V gene TRBV15 combines with J gene TRBJ1-5, with D tentatively TRBD1 (5 bases). CDR1 is LNHNV and CDR2 is YYDKDF in the germline V gene (reference sequence). Trimming stripped 5 bases from V and 4 bases from J, with 6 bases between. CDR3 length: 12 residues. The CDR3 DNA reads as TGTGCCACCAGCCCAGGGAATCAGCCCCAGCATTTT. It is translated as CATSPGNQPQHF.

This clonotype was counted a few times. The chain uses TRBV7-9 and TRBJ2-1; 10 bases map to TRBD2. The CDR3 has 16 amino acids. With V trimmed by 2 bases and J by 2 bases, 3 bases remained unmatched. CDR1 SEHNR and CDR2 FQNEAQ come from the germline V gene (reference sequence). CDR3 in DNA: TGTGCCAGCAGCTTAAGGCTAGCGGGGGCCTACAATGAGCAGTTCTTC. Amino acid sequence: CASSLRLAGAYNEQFF.

The table lists this clonotype with a few counts. V usage is TRBV13 and J usage is TRBJ1-5; TRBD1 is a possible D gene (5 bases). Trimming cost V 4 bases and J 2 bases, with 15 bases left between them. The CDR3 has 16 residues. Germline values: CDR1 PRHDT, CDR2 FYEKMQ (reference sequence). CDR3 loop: CASSSQRGFGNQPQHF. The CDR3, as DNA: TGTGCCAGCAGCTCCCAGCGGGGGTTTGGCAATCAGCCCCAGCATTTT.

This rearrangement joins TRBV7-9 to TRBJ1-2; 8 bases are a match to TRBD1. V lost 1 base, J lost 6 bases, and 7 bases stayed unmatched. This CDR3 is built from 15 residues. Germline-derived CDR1 and CDR2 are SEHNR and FQNEAQ (reference sequence). CDR3 bases: TGTGCCAGCAGCTTAGGGGCAGGGGGCCTCGATGGCTACACCTTC. Protein product: CASSLGAGGLDGYTF.

This clonotype was detected a few times. V usage is TRBV19 and J usage is TRBJ1-2, with no clear D. Trimming took 5 bases from V and 3 from J, leaving 19 bases between them. CDR1 is LNHDA, CDR2 SQIVND, per germline (reference sequence). This CDR3 is 16 amino acids long. Here the CDR3 reads CASSVGPPGKDYGYTF. As DNA, the CDR3 is TGTGCCAGTAGTGTCGGACCGCCGGGGAAGGACTATGGCTACACCTTC.

This clonotype came up many times. The chain uses TRBV5-1 and TRBJ2-1, with TRBD1 matching 8 bases. V shed 0 bases, J shed 8 bases, and the junction held 4 bases outside the gene matches. The length of the CDR3 is 14 residues. Germline V lookup: CDR1 SGHRS, CDR2 YFSETQ. CDR3 amino acids: CASSLGQGSDEQFF. The CDR3 DNA sequence: TGCGCCAGCAGCTTGGGACAGGGGAGCGATGAGCAGTTCTTC.

This clonotype occurred a few times. This chain joins TRBV7-9 and TRBJ2-1; possible D gene TRBD2, 5 bases. V was clipped by 5 bases and J by 0 bases, with 11 bases between them. The CDR3 is 15 residues long. Germline CDR1 and CDR2: SEHNR and FQNEAQ (reference sequence). CDR3 in DNA: TGTGCCAGCAGCCCCCCCAGCGGCTCCTACAATGAGCAGTTCTTC. Amino acids: CASSPPSGSYNEQFF.

CDR3 amino acids: CASRGMGDKSEGYTF. Here the CDR3 DNA reads TGTGCCAGCAGAGGGATGGGGGATAAGTCGGAGGGCTACACCTTC. This chain joins TRBV5-5 and TRBJ1-2, with D possibly being TRBD1 (5 bases). The CDR3 contains 15 residues. Trimming took 5 bases from V and 8 from J, leaving 22 bases between them. The germline V gene encodes CDR1 SGHKS and CDR2 YYEKEE (reference sequence).